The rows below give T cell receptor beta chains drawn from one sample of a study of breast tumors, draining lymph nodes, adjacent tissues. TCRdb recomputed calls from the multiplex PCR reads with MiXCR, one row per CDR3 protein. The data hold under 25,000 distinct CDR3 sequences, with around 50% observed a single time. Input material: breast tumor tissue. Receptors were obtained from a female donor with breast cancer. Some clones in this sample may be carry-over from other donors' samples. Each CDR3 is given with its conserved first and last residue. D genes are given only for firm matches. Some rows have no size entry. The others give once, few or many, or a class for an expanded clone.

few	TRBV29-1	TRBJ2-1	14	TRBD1	TGCAGCGTATCTGGCTCCGGGACAGCTGCTGAGCAGTTCTTC	CSVSGSGTAAEQFF
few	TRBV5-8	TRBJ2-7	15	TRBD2	TGTGCCAGCACCAATCTAGCGGGGGGAGGATACGAGCAGTACTTC	CASTNLAGGGYEQYF
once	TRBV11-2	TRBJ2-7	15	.	TGTGCCAGCAGCCCCCGACAAGGGCTCTCCTACGAGCAGTACTTC	CASSPRQGLSYEQYF
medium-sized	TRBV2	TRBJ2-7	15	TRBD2	TGTGCCAGCAGAGCCACTAGCGGGAGGCCCTACGAGCAGTACTTC	CASRATSGRPYEQYF
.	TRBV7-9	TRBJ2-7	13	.	TGTGCCAGCAGCCCCTCAGGTATCTACGAGCAGTACTTC	CASSPSGIYEQYF
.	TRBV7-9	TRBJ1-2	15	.	TGTGCCAGCAGCTTTGGGACTAGAGGCAGCTATGGCTACACCTTC	CASSFGTRGSYGYTF
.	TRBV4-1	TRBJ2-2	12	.	TGCGCCAGCAGGTTCGGCACCGGGGAGCTGTTTTTT	CASRFGTGELFF
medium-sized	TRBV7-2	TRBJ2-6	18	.	TGTGCCAGCAGCTTAGTTTGGACGGACCTCTCTGGGGCCAACGTCCTGACTTTC	CASSLVWTDLSGANVLTF
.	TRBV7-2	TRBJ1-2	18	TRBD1	TGTGCCAGCAGCAGCGGGGGCGGGCGGCAGGGGGCGGGCTATGGCTACACCTTC	CASSSGGGRQGAGYGYTF
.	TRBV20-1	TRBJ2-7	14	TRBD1	TGCAGTGCTAGGGGGACAGTAACGCCGTACGAGCAGTACTTC	CSARGTVTPYEQYF
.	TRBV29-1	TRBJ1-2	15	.	TGCAGCGTTGAAGGACTCAGGGGCCAGAGGGCTGGCTACACCTTC	CSVEGLRGQRAGYTF
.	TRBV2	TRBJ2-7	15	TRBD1	TGTGCCAGCAGCTTTAGGAGGACAGGGGCCTACGAGCAGTACTTC	CASSFRRTGAYEQYF
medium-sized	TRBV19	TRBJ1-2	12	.	TGTGCCAGTAGTATGCAAAGGGAGTGGTACACCTTC	CASSMQREWYTF
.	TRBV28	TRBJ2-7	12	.	TGTGCCAGCAGCCTTAAACCGTACGAGCAGTACTTC	CASSLKPYEQYF
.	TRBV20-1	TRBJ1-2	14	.	TGCAGTGCTAGAGTGACAGGAACCTACTATGGCTACACCTTC	CSARVTGTYYGYTF
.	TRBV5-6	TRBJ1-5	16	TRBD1	TGTGCCACAAATCCGACAGGGGGTGATAGCAATCAGCCCCAGCATTTT	CATNPTGGDSNQPQHF
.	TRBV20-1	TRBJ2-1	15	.	TGCAGTGCTAGAGGCATACGTGGCACCTACAATGAGCAGTTCTTC	CSARGIRGTYNEQFF
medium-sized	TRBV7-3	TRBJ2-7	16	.	TGTGCCAGCAGCCCGTCGCTAGCGAGAGCTTTAAACGAGCAGTACTTC	CASSPSLARALNEQYF
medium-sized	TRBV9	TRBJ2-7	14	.	TGTGCCAGCAGCGTAGTTGGGGAAGCCTACGAGCAGTACTTC	CASSVVGEAYEQYF
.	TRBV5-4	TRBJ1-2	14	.	TGTGCCAGCAGCTTGGATAACGGGATCTATGGCTACACCTTC	CASSLDNGIYGYTF
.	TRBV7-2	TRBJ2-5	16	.	TGTGCCAGCAGCTTATCGGGGGTGTTGTACCAAGAGACCCAGTACTTC	CASSLSGVLYQETQYF
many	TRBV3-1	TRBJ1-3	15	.	TGTGCCAGCAGCCGAACCACAGTACCTGGAAACACCATATATTTT	CASSRTTVPGNTIYF
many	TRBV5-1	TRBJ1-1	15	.	TGCGCCAGCAGCTTACGTTCGACAGGGAACACTGAAGCTTTCTTT	CASSLRSTGNTEAFF
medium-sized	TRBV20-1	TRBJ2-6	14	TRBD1	TGCAGTGCGACAGGGCGTTCAGGGGCCAACGTCCTGACTTTC	CSATGRSGANVLTF
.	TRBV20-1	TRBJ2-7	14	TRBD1	TGCAGTGCCGCCGGGACAGGTCATTCCTACGAGCAGTACTTC	CSAAGTGHSYEQYF
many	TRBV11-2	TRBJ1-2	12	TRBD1	TGTGCCAGCAGCACAGGGGACTATGGCTACACCTTC	CASSTGDYGYTF
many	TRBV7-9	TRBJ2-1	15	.	TGTGCCAGCAGCCCAGGGGGGGGGGTCTCCAATGAGCAGTTCTTC	CASSPGGGVSNEQFF
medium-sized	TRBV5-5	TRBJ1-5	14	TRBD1	TGTGCCAGCAGCCCACAGGGGGCGGATCAGCCCCAGCATTTT	CASSPQGADQPQHF
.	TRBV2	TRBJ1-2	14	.	TGTGCCAGCAGGTTACAGGGAACTAACTATGGCTACACCTTC	CASRLQGTNYGYTF
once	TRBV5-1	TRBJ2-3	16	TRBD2	TGCGCCAGCAGCTCCAGACTAGCGGGAGTCTCGGATACGCAGTATTTT	CASSSRLAGVSDTQYF
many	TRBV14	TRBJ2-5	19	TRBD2	TGTGCCAGCAGCCAAGGACTCACTGCGGGAGGGCCGATGGAGGAGACCCAGTACTTC	CASSQGLTAGGPMEETQYF
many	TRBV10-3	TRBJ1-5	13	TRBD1	TGTGCCATCCGTCAGGGGGACGGGCAGCCCCAGCATTTT	CAIRQGDGQPQHF
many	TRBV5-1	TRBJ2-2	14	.	TGCGCCAGCAGCTCCACCGAAGTCGGCGGGGAGCTGTTTTTT	CASSSTEVGGELFF
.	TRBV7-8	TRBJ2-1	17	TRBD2	TGTGCCAGCAGCAAGACTAGCGGGAGGCAGGCCAAAAACATTCAGTTCTTC	CASSKTSGRQAKNIQFF
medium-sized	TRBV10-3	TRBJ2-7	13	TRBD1	TGTGCCACTGGACAGGGGGCCTTCTACGAGCAGTACTTC	CATGQGAFYEQYF
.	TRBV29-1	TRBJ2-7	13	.	TGCAGCGTAAAAGCGGAGCTCTCCTACGAGCAGTACTTC	CSVKAELSYEQYF
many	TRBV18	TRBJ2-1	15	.	TGTGCCAGCTCGGTGGGACCCGGTTCGGTCAATGAGCAGTTCTTC	CASSVGPGSVNEQFF
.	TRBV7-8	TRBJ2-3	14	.	TGTGCCAGCAGCTTAACACAGTACACAGATACGCAGTATTTT	CASSLTQYTDTQYF
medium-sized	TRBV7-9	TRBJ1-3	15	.	TGTGCCAGCAGCCCCCCTCTTAACTCTGGAAACACCATATATTTT	CASSPPLNSGNTIYF
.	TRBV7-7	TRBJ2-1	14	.	TGTGCTAGCAGCTTAAGTCCAGGGGCCTATGAGCAGTTCTTC	CASSLSPGAYEQFF
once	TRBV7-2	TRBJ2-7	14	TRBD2	TGTGCCAGCAGCTTAGCGGGAGGGCGTCCCGAGCAGTACTTC	CASSLAGGRPEQYF
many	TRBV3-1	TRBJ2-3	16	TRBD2	TGTGCCAGCAGCCAGTCCGGGCTAGCGGGAACAGATACGCAGTATTTT	CASSQSGLAGTDTQYF
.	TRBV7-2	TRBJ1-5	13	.	TGTGCCAGCAGCACCACAAAGATGCAGCCCCAGCATTTT	CASSTTKMQPQHF
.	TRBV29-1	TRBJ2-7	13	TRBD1	TGCAGCGTTATCGGACAGGGGAGGTACGAGCAGTACTTC	CSVIGQGRYEQYF
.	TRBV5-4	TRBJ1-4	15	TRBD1	TGTGCCAGCAGTCAAGGGGGCACAACTAATGAAAAACTGTTTTTT	CASSQGGTTNEKLFF
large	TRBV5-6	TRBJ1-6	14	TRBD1	TGTGCCAGCAGCTTGGGCGGGGGACAGTCACCCCTCCACTTT	CASSLGGGQSPLHF
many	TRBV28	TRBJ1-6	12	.	TGTGCCAGCAGTTCAGTCAATTCACCCCTCCACTTT	CASSSVNSPLHF
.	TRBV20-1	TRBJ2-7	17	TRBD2	TGCAGTGAGCTTGGGACTAGCGGGAGGGCTGCATACTACGAGCAGTACTTC	CSELGTSGRAAYYEQYF
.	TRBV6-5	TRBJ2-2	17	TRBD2	TGTGCCAGCAGTCACTCCGCTAGCGGGCCGAACACCGGGGAGCTGTTTTTT	CASSHSASGPNTGELFF
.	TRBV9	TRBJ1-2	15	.	TGTGCCAGCAGCGTAGATCCCGACACTAACTATGGCTACACCTTC	CASSVDPDTNYGYTF
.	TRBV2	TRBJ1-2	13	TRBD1	TGTGCCAGTATAGGACAGGGGGGATATGGCTACACCTTC	CASIGQGGYGYTF
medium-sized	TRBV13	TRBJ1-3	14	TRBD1	TGTGCCAGCAGCTTAGGACAGGGGGAGAACACCATATATTTT	CASSLGQGENTIYF
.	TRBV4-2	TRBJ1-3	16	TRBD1	TGTGCCAGCAGCCTGACCGGGACAGGGTCTGGAAACACCATATATTTT	CASSLTGTGSGNTIYF
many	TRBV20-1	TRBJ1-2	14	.	TGCAGTGCTCCGGACAGTTTCCTCAACTATGGCTACACCTTC	CSAPDSFLNYGYTF
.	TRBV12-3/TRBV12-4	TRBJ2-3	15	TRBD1	TGTGCCAGCAGTCCCCGACAGGGAAGGACAGATACGCAGTATTTT	CASSPRQGRTDTQYF